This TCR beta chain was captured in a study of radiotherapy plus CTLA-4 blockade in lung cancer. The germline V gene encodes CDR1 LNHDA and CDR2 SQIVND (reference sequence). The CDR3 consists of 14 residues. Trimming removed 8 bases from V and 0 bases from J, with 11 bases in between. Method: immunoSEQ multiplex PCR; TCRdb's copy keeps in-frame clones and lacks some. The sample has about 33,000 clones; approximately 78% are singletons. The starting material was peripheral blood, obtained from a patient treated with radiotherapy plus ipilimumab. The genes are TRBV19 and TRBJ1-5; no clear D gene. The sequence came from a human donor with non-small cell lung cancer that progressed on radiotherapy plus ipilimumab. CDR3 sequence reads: CASSVIDSNQPQHF. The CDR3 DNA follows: TGTGCCAGTTCCGTGATAGATAGCAATCAGCCCCAGCATTTT. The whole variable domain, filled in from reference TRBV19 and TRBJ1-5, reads DGGITQSPKYLFRKEGQNVTLSCEQNLNHDAMYWYRQDPGQGLRLIYYSQIVNDFQKGDIAEGYSVSREKKESFPLTVTSAQKNPTAFYLCASSVIDSNQPQHFGDGTRLSIL.